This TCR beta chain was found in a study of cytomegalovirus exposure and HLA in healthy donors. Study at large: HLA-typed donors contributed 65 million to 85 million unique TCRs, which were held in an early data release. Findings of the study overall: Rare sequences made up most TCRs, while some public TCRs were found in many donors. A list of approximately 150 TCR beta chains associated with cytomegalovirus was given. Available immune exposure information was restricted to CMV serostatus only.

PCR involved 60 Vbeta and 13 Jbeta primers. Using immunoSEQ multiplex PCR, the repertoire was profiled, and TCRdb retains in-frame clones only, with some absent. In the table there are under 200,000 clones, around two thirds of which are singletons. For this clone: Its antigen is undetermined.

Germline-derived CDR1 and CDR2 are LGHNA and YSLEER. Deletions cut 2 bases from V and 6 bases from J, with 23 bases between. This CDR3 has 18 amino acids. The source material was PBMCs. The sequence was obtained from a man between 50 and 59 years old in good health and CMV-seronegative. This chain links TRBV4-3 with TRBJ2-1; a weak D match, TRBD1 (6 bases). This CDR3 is CASSQPAKARTEPNEQFF. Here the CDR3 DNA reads TGCGCCAGCAGCCAACCCGCAAAGGCCCGGACAGAGCCCAATGAGCAGTTCTTC.